Below, one T cell receptor (beta chain) is given with its context. Its specificity is unknown. RNA extraction was followed by reverse transcription into cDNA, which acted as the sequencing template. Assay used: immunoSEQ multiplex PCR; TCRdb lists only in-frame clones, some missing. The table shows 110,000 to 150,000 clones, with approximately 56% occurring only once. This entry belongs to a study of CD8+ T cells in alopecia areata. Study-wide results and caveats: Affected scalp, especially in alopecia totalis/universalis, had a higher clonality than normal scalp did. In scalp samples, resident alphabeta T cells of normal skin are also sequenced.

V was trimmed by 0 bases and J by 9 bases, leaving 9 bases between them. CDR3 length equals 13 residues. Germline-derived CDR1 and CDR2 are SEHNR and FQNEAQ (reference sequence). The sequenced sample consisted of CD8+ T cells sorted from blood. This receptor was identified in a human donor in good health. The J gene is TRBJ2-1, the V gene TRBV7-9; D call uncertain. The CDR3 bases are TGTGCCAGCAGCTTAGCTCGTAGTTTTGAGCAGTTCTTC. It translates to CASSLARSFEQFF.